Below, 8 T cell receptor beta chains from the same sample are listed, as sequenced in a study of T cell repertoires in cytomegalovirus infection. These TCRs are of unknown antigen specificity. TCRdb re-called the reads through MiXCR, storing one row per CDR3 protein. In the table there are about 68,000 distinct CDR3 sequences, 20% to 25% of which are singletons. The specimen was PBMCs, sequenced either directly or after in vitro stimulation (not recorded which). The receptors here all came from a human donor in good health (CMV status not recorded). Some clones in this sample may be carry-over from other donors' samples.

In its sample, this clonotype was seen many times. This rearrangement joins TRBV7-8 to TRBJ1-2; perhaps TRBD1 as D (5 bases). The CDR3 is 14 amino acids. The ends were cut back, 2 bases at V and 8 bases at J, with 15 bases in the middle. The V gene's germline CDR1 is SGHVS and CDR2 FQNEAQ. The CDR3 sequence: CASSLSDGGTGYTF. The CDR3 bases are TGTGCCAGCAGCTTATCGGACGGGGGAACAGGCTACACCTTC.

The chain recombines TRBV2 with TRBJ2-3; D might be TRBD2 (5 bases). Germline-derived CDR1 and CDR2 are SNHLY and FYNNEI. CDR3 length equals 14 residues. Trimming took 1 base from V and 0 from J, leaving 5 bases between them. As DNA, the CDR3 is TGTGCCAGCAGTGAAGGGACTAGCACAGATACGCAGTATTTT. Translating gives CASSEGTSTDTQYF.

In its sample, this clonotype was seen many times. CDR3 sequence (DNA): TGTGCCAGCAGCTTAGCCGCAGGGCACACTGAAGCTTTCTTT. Protein sequence: CASSLAAGHTEAFF. This rearrangement joins TRBV7-9 to TRBJ1-1; a weak D match, TRBD1 (5 bases). Per the germline V gene, CDR1 is SEHNR and CDR2 is FQNEAQ (reference sequence). The CDR3 extends over 14 amino acids. V lost 0 bases, J lost 3 bases, and 8 bases lay in between.

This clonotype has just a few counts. Written as DNA, the CDR3 is TGCGCCAGCAGCCAAGATAGTAGCGGGAGGCCATTTTACAATGAGCAGTTCTTC. Translating it yields CASSQDSSGRPFYNEQFF. The chain is built from TRBV4-1 and TRBJ2-1; 10 nucleotides agree with TRBD2. This CDR3 is 18 amino acids long. Germline lookup yields CDR1 MGHRA and CDR2 YSYEKL. V lost 0 bases to trimming and J lost 4 bases; unmatched junction nucleotides: 9.

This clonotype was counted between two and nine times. CDR3 loop: CASSLNAGISDTQYF. CDR3 coding DNA: TGTGCCAGCAGCTTAAACGCCGGGATCTCAGATACGCAGTATTTT. The V and J genes are TRBV7-9 and TRBJ2-3; D might be TRBD2 (5 bases). Looked up from germline, CDR1 is SEHNR and CDR2 is FQNEAQ (reference sequence). This CDR3 has 15 residues. V was shortened by 2 bases and J by 4 bases, with 13 bases between the two germline ends.

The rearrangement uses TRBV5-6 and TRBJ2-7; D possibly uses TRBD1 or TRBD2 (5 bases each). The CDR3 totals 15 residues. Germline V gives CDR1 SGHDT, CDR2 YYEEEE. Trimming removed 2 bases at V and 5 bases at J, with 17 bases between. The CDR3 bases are TGTGCCAGCAGCTTTCGGGGTGGGGCGCGCGACGAGCAGTACGTC. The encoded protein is CASSFRGGARDEQYV.

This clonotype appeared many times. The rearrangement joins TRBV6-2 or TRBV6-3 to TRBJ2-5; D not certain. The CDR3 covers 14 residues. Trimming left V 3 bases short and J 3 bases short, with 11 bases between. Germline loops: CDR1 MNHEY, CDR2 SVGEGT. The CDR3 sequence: CASSYRVLEETQYF. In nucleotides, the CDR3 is TGTGCCAGCAGTTATCGTGTCCTTGAAGAGACCCAGTACTTC.

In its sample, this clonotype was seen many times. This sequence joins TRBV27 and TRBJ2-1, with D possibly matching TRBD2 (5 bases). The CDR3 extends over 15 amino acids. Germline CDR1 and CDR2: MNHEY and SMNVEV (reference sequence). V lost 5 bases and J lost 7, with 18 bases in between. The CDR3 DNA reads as TGTGCCAGCAGTCAGGCCCTAGGAAGAGGGAATGAGCAGTTCTTC. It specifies CASSQALGRGNEQFF.